One and the same sample provided the 23 T cell receptor beta chains below, sequenced in a study of neoadjuvant anti-PD-1 for oral cavity cancer (dated by TCRdb to 2020 to 2023). Receptor libraries were prepared by the immunoSEQ multiplex PCR assay. Entries here come from immuneACCESS through TCRdb and include only in-frame sequences with V and J called. Some clones fail to appear in such tables; in the studies checked, an unresolved V gene covers under half of the shortfall, and the cause of the remainder is unknown. The sample table holds approximately 13,000 clones, of which about 74% were seen once. The ten largest clones capture under 3.5% of the sample. According to the study, the label for this sample's time point signals: after neoadjuvant nivolumab, at surgical resection. The material was PBMCs, obtained after nivolumab (anti-PD-1) treatment. These receptors all come from a person between 35 and 79 years old with oral cavity squamous cell carcinoma.

The rearrangement joins TRBV6-5 to TRBJ2-5; D possibly matches TRBD1 or TRBD2 (5 bases each). CDR3 length: 14 residues. Trimming cost V 11 bases and J 4 bases, with 20 bases left between them. Germline V gene sequence: CDR1 MNHEY, CDR2 SVGAGI. The chain's CDR3 is CAAQGSRGGETQYF. DNA for the CDR3: TGTGCCGCGCAGGGCTCCCGGGGCGGAGAGACCCAGTACTTC.

V usage is TRBV6-5 and J usage is TRBJ1-1; D gene ambiguous. This CDR3 spans 14 amino acids. CDR1 is MNHEY, CDR2 SVGAGI, per germline. V was pared by 5 bases and J by 1 base, with 11 bases between. This CDR3 is CASSPPSWNTEAFF. DNA for the CDR3: TGTGCCAGCAGTCCTCCGAGCTGGAACACTGAAGCTTTCTTT.

The chain recombines TRBV10-2 with TRBJ2-5; D unresolved. CDR1 is WSHSY, CDR2 SAAADI, per germline. V gave up 5 bases and J gave up 4 bases, with 8 bases separating them. CDR3 length: 12 residues. The CDR3 region is CASSPLRETQYF. As DNA, the CDR3 is TGCGCCAGCAGTCCTCTCAGAGAGACCCAGTACTTC.

The J gene is TRBJ1-2, the V gene TRBV9; D might be TRBD1 (5 bases). The germline V gene encodes CDR1 SGDLS and CDR2 YYNGEE. There are 15 residues in the CDR3. With 5 bases removed from V and 0 bases from J, the gap between germline ends came to 14 bases. CDR3 residues: CASSTGTASNYGYTF. The DNA for the CDR3 is TGTGCCAGCAGTACCGGGACGGCTTCTAACTATGGCTACACCTTC. Together with reference TRBV9 and TRBJ1-2, the CDR3 gives the full variable domain: DSGVTQTPKHLITATGQRVTLRCSPRSGDLSVYWYQQSLDQGLQFLIQYYNGEERAKGNILERFSAQQFPDLHSELNLSSLELGDSALYFCASSTGTASNYGYTFGSGTRLTVV.

The rearrangement joins TRBV5-1 to TRBJ1-1, with TRBD1 matching 7 bases. The germline CDR1 and CDR2 sequences are SGHRS and YFSETQ. Trimming removed 0 bases from V and 5 bases from J; junction bases left unmatched: 10. The length of the CDR3 is 16 residues. The CDR3 spells CASSLATTGIPTEAFF. The CDR3 DNA reads TGCGCCAGCAGCTTGGCCACGACAGGGATCCCAACTGAAGCTTTCTTT.

The count of this clone is one. This chain uses TRBV6-4 with TRBJ2-7, with TRBD2 matching 8 bases. Germline V gene sequence: CDR1 MRHNA, CDR2 SNTAGT. The V segment lost 10 bases and the J segment 6 bases; nucleotides outside the gene matches: 11. CDR3 length: 13 residues. The CDR3 DNA sequence: TGTGCCACCCGGGGGGGACCTCGCGGCGAGCAGTACTTC. This codes for CATRGGPRGEQYF.

The rearrangement joins TRBV6-6 to TRBJ1-2, with a tentative D call TRBD1 (6 bases). Per germline, CDR1 MNHNY and CDR2 SVGAGI (reference sequence). This CDR3 has 15 amino acids. V lost 2 bases and J 6 bases, leaving 16 bases between the germline ends. CDR3 bases: TGTGCCAGCAGTTACCATACAGGGATTGAGGATGGCTACACCTTC. It translates to CASSYHTGIEDGYTF.

CDR3 amino acids: CASSAGGTEAFF. CDR3 bases: TGTGCCAGCTCCGCAGGGGGCACTGAAGCTTTCTTT. The V call is TRBV25-1, the J call TRBJ1-1, with 7 bases that match TRBD1. The CDR3 consists of 12 residues. Unmatched junction bases numbered 4, after V lost 8 bases and J lost 4 bases. Germline V gives CDR1 MGHDK, CDR2 SYGVNS. Based on the CDR3 plus reference TRBV25-1 and TRBJ1-1, the full variable domain is EADIYQTPRYLVIGTGKKITLECSQTMGHDKMYWYQQDPGMELHLIHYSYGVNSTEKGDLSSESTVSRIRTEHFPLTLESARPSHTSQYLCASSAGGTEAFFGQGTRLTVV.

This sequence joins TRBV5-6 and TRBJ2-7; no firm D call. Trimming left V 1 base short and J 2 bases short, with 4 bases between. The CDR3 is 12 residues long. Germline CDR1 SGHDT, CDR2 YYEEEE. For the CDR3, the DNA is TGTGCCAGCAGCTTGAATACCTACGAGCAGTACTTC. It is translated as CASSLNTYEQYF.

The chain uses TRBV25-1 and TRBJ1-1; possible D gene TRBD1, 5 bases. The CDR3 contains 14 residues. The V gene's germline CDR1 is MGHDK and CDR2 SYGVNS. V was cut by 8 bases and J by 0 bases, with 13 bases left in between. CDR3 loop: CASGGKGMNTEAFF. The DNA for the CDR3 is TGTGCCAGCGGGGGGAAGGGGATGAACACTGAAGCTTTCTTT.

The chain combines TRBV2 with TRBJ1-1; D is undetermined. Germline values: CDR1 SNHLY, CDR2 FYNNEI. The CDR3 sequence is 14 residues long. The V gene lost 3 bases and the J gene lost 2 bases, with 10 bases spanning the gap. The DNA for the CDR3 is TGTGCCAGCAGTGAGCGAGTTTTAAACACTGAAGCTTTCTTT. This translates into CASSERVLNTEAFF.

CDR3 sequence reads: CASSYSDGLTGELFF. In DNA, the CDR3 is TGTGCCAGCAGTTACTCAGACGGACTCACCGGGGAGCTGTTTTTT. The chain links TRBV6-5 to TRBJ2-2; D might be TRBD2 (5 bases). The length of the CDR3 is 15 residues. Per the germline V gene, CDR1 is MNHEY and CDR2 is SVGAGI. Between the trimmed V and J ends, which lost 0 bases and 4 bases, there was a span of 9 bases.

This chain links TRBV5-6 with TRBJ2-5; no reliable D call. The CDR3 runs 15 residues. CDR1 is SGHDT and CDR2 is YYEEEE in the germline V gene. Trimming removed 0 bases from V and 5 bases from J, with 14 bases in between. CDR3: CASSLELRIGETQYF. In DNA form, the CDR3 reads TGTGCCAGCAGCTTGGAACTTCGCATAGGGGAGACCCAGTACTTC.

This clone appeared a few times. V and J are TRBV7-3 and TRBJ1-1; 7 nucleotides match TRBD1. This CDR3 has 16 amino acids. The germline V gene has CDR1 SGHTA and CDR2 FQGTGA. J gave up 0 bases and V 3 bases, and 7 bases lay outside the gene matches. DNA for the CDR3: TGTGCCAGCAGCTTCGGACAGGAGACGATGAACACTGAAGCTTTCTTT. Translated: CASSFGQETMNTEAFF.

There are a few counts of this clone. The chain combines TRBV30 with TRBJ1-1; D is unclear. The germline CDR1 and CDR2 sequences are GTSNPN and SVGIG (reference sequence). Trimming left V 1 base short and J 1 base short, with 16 bases between. The CDR3 has 16 amino acids. The CDR3 loop reads CAWSATDLTPNTEAFF. DNA for the CDR3: TGTGCCTGGAGTGCCACCGACTTGACACCGAACACTGAAGCTTTCTTT. The variable domain in full, with the rest retrieved from reference TRBV30 and TRBJ1-1, is SQTIHQWPATLVQPVGSPLSLECTVEGTSNPNLYWYRQAAGRGLQLLFYSVGIGQISSEVPQNLSASRPQDRQFILSSKKLLLSDSGFYLCAWSATDLTPNTEAFFGQGTRLTVV.

The rearrangement uses TRBV5-6 and TRBJ2-1; 13 bases are shared with TRBD2. CDR3 length: 16 amino acids. Germline V gene lookup returns CDR1 SGHDT and CDR2 YYEEEE. J lost 7 bases, V lost 0 bases, and 4 bases had no gene match. In DNA form, the CDR3 reads TGTGCCAGCAGCTTGGGAACTAGCGGGAGGGCAAATGAGCAGTTCTTC. Amino acids: CASSLGTSGRANEQFF.

The chain carries TRBV5-1 and TRBJ2-7, with D perhaps matching TRBD2 (6 bases). V was clipped by 2 bases and J by 4 bases, with 16 bases between them. Germline values: CDR1 SGHRS, CDR2 YFSETQ. The CDR3 is made up of 15 amino acids. This CDR3 is CASSFTGDGTYEQYF. For the CDR3, the DNA is TGCGCCAGCAGCTTCACGGGGGACGGCACTTACGAGCAGTACTTC.

The chain joins TRBV25-1 to TRBJ2-3; D is unresolved. This CDR3 region has 14 residues. V lost 5 bases and J lost 0, with 9 bases in between. Germline V CDR1 and CDR2: MGHDK, SYGVNS. CDR3 DNA: TGTGCCAGCAGTTTCTCGCGGAGCACAGATACGCAGTATTTT. It yields the protein CASSFSRSTDTQYF.

As to this clone: One end of the junction does not line up with germline, which may come from a read error. The CDR3: CATSRGAGTGQGTQYF. The CDR3 region has the DNA TGTGCCACCAGCAGAGGCGCCGGGACAGGGCAAGGGACCCAGTACTTC. This chain connects TRBV15 to TRBJ2-5; 9 bases line up with TRBD1. CDR3 length: 16 residues. Germline CDR1 and CDR2: LNHNV and YYDKDF (reference sequence). Full variable domain (rest looked up from reference TRBV15 and TRBJ2-5): DAMVIQNPRYQVTQFGKPVTLSCSQTLNHNVMYWYQQKSSQAPKLLFHYYDKDFNNEADTPDNFQSRRPNTSFCFLDIRSPGLGDTAMYLCATSRGAGTGQGTQYFGPGTRLLVL.

The chain joins TRBV28 to TRBJ1-5, with unresolved D. Deletions cut 6 bases from V and 3 bases from J, with 12 bases between. Germline values: CDR1 MDHEN, CDR2 SYDVKM. The CDR3 spans 14 residues. The CDR3 is CASSPPGHNQPQHF. Written as DNA, the CDR3 is TGTGCCAGCAGCCCACCCGGCCACAATCAGCCCCAGCATTTT.

The chain couples TRBV5-1 to TRBJ2-3, with TRBD1 as a possible D gene (6 bases). The CDR3 totals 16 residues. In germline, CDR1 is SGHRS, CDR2 YFSETQ. V was shortened by 4 bases and J by 3 bases, with 18 bases between the two germline ends. The CDR3: CASSLKTGLVTDTQYF. The CDR3 DNA follows: TGCGCCAGCAGCCTGAAGACAGGCCTCGTGACAGATACGCAGTATTTT. Complete variable domain (other parts from reference TRBV5-1 and TRBJ2-3): KAGVTQTPRYLIKTRGQQVTLSCSPISGHRSVSWYQQTPGQGLQFLFEYFSETQRNKGNFPGRFSGRQFSNSRSEMNVSTLELGDSALYLCASSLKTGLVTDTQYFGPGTRLTVL.

The V and J genes are TRBV29-1 and TRBJ2-7; 7 bases align to TRBD2. CDR1 is SQVTM, CDR2 ANQGSEA, per germline. The CDR3 spans 13 residues. V lost 1 base, J lost 4 bases, and 4 bases stayed unmatched. CDR3 in DNA: TGCAGCGTTGAAGGGGAGGGCCAATACGAGCAGTACTTC. Residues: CSVEGEGQYEQYF.

The genes are TRBV5-1 and TRBJ2-1, with 9 bases fitting TRBD2. V lost 3 bases to trimming and J lost 5 bases; unmatched junction nucleotides: 6. Germline V gene sequence: CDR1 SGHRS, CDR2 YFSETQ. The CDR3 totals 15 residues. The CDR3 sequence: CASSWGASGDNEQFF. In DNA, the CDR3 is TGCGCCAGCAGCTGGGGGGCTAGCGGGGACAATGAGCAGTTCTTC.